This T cell receptor (beta chain) was profiled in a study of blood T cell repertoires in COVID-19. At the level of the study: The United States, Italy and Spain provided the acute and convalescent COVID-19 samples. PBMCs, B-cell-depleted T cells, or T cells provided the cDNA or gDNA that made up the material.

Patients at the Seattle site were enrolled during active infection and followed longitudinally. Assay: immunoSEQ multiplex PCR; the TCRdb copy retains only in-frame clones and omits some. The data contain roughly 160,000 clones, just under 90% of them singletons. The CDR3 contains 13 residues. Germline loops: CDR1 MNHEY, CDR2 SMNVEV (reference sequence). V was trimmed by 3 bases and J by 4 bases, leaving 9 bases between them. Sequencing used peripheral blood. The V and J genes are TRBV27 and TRBJ1-2, with D unresolved. The origin of this receptor is a woman in her sixties or seventies with COVID-19, enrolled during active disease. CDR3 sequence: CASSLGSPYGYTF. Written as DNA, the CDR3 is TGTGCCAGCAGTTTGGGGAGTCCCTATGGCTACACCTTC.